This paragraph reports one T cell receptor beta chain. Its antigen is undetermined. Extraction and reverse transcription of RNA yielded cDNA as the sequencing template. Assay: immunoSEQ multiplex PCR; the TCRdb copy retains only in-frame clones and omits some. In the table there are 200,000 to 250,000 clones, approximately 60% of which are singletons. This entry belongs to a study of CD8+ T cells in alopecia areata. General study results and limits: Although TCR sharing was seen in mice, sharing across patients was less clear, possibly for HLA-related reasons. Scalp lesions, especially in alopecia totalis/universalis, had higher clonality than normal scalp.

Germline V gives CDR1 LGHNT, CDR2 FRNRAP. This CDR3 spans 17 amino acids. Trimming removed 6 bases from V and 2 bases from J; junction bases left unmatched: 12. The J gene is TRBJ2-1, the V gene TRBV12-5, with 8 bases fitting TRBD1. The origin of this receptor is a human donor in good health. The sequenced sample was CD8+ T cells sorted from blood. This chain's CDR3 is CASGNELGTGAYNEQFF. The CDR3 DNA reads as TGTGCTAGTGGAAACGAACTAGGGACAGGTGCCTACAATGAGCAGTTCTTC.